This is a list of T cell receptor beta chains from one sample in a study of PD-1 blockade in classical Hodgkin lymphoma. Here immunoSEQ multiplex PCR was the method, and the copy in TCRdb shows in-frame clones only, minus some. The repertoire holds tens of thousands of clones, with 89% as singletons. The source material was peripheral blood mononuclear cells (PBMCs), sampled at baseline. Receptors originate from a human donor with classical Hodgkin lymphoma. CDR3s include the opening cysteine and the closing phenylalanine or tryptophan. A D gene is named only where the DNA matches it firmly. Where a row states a size, it is once, few, many or the class of an expanded clone; other rows omit it.

j_call | clone_size | v_call | d_call | cdr3_nt | cdr3_aa
TRBJ2-7 | once | TRBV7-6 | NA | TGTGCCACACAGGGAAGCTCCTACGAGCAGTACTTC | CATQGSSYEQYF
TRBJ2-7 | NA | TRBV6-5 | NA | TGTGCCAGCAGTCCCCAAGGGGCGCGGGAGCAGTACTTC | CASSPQGAREQYF
TRBJ2-4 | NA | TRBV7-9 | NA | TGTGCCAGCAGCTTTGACTCAAACATTCAGTACTTC | CASSFDSNIQYF
TRBJ1-1 | NA | TRBV18 | NA | TGTGCCAGCTCACACCCCATCAGGGCCTCTGAAGCTTTCTTT | CASSHPIRASEAFF
TRBJ1-2 | NA | TRBV4-3 | NA | TGCGCCAGCAGTATAAGCGCAGGGAACAACTATGGCTACACCTTC | CASSISAGNNYGYTF
TRBJ2-7 | NA | TRBV15 | NA | TGTGCCACCAGCAGAGCCGGGACGATTCAGTACTTC | CATSRAGTIQYF
TRBJ2-3 | NA | TRBV5-6 | TRBD1 | TGTGCCAGCTCCCGGGACAGGGGGCACTGGTCGCAGTATTTT | CASSRDRGHWSQYF
TRBJ1-1 | NA | TRBV5-1 | NA | TGCGCCAGCAGCTTGGACCCGGGGGCTAGGACTGAAGCTTTCTTT | CASSLDPGARTEAFF
TRBJ1-2 | NA | TRBV14 | NA | TGTGCCAGCAGCCAAGCCTGGACCGTAGGGAGCTATGGCTACACCTTC | CASSQAWTVGSYGYTF
TRBJ2-4 | NA | TRBV6-1 | NA | TGTGCCAGCAGTGAAACGGCACCTAGCCTTCAGGCTAAAAACATTCAGTACTTC | CASSETAPSLQAKNIQYF
TRBJ2-1 | NA | TRBV5-1 | NA | TGCGCCAGCAGCTTGGATCCCCTCTACAATGAGCAGTTCTTC | CASSLDPLYNEQFF
TRBJ1-2 | NA | TRBV6-5 | NA | TGTGCCAGCAGTTACCCGGACGGCTATGGCTACACCTTC | CASSYPDGYGYTF
TRBJ2-7 | NA | TRBV2 | NA | TGTGCCAGCAGCTTTTCCACCGGTGGCTACGAGCAGTACTTC | CASSFSTGGYEQYF
TRBJ2-7 | once | TRBV19 | NA | TGTGCCAGTACTACCGAGCAGTACTTC | CASTTEQYF
TRBJ2-1 | NA | TRBV28 | NA | TGTGCCAGCAGTGCTTCCGGGTCTGTGAATGAGCAGTTCTTC | CASSASGSVNEQFF
TRBJ2-4 | NA | TRBV19 | TRBD2 | TGTGCCAGTAGTATAGGACTAGCGGGAGGGCTCGGAAACATTCAGTACTTC | CASSIGLAGGLGNIQYF
TRBJ1-2 | NA | TRBV5-6 | NA | TGTGCCAGCAGCCGGGAGGTAGGCTATGGCTACACCTTC | CASSREVGYGYTF
TRBJ2-7 | NA | TRBV6-1 | NA | TGTGCCAGCACCTCTGCCCGGGGTACCTACGAGCAGTACTTC | CASTSARGTYEQYF
TRBJ1-2 | NA | TRBV4-2 | TRBD1 | TGTGCCAGCAGCCAAAGGGGACAGCCGACTAACTATGGCTACACCTTC | CASSQRGQPTNYGYTF
TRBJ2-7 | NA | TRBV28 | NA | TGTGCCAGCAGCCCTGGAGGCGGCGAGCAGTACTTC | CASSPGGGEQYF